The 14 T cell receptor beta chains presented below share a single source sample, sequenced in a study of type 1 regulatory T cells (dated by TCRdb to the early 2020s). The instrument was an Illumina MiSeq. The raw public data were reprocessed by TCRdb itself: fastp quality trimming at Q25, MiXCR clonotype calling, in-frame beta chains only. Rows with one shared CDR3 protein collapse into an entry with the most common genes and DNA. Here the sample has more than 12,000 distinct CDR3 sequences; roughly an eighth occur a single time. The ten largest clones add up to 15% of the sample. What these receptors recognize is not known. Sequenced input: cultured T cells, either the whole culture or a sorted T cell fraction (not recorded which). The receptors derive from a human donor in good health.

This clonotype appeared many times. The chain uses TRBV24-1 and TRBJ2-5; D ambiguous. The CDR3 extends over 13 amino acids. The V end lost 2 bases, the J end lost 2 bases, and 5 bases lay between the germline ends. Germline loops: CDR1 KGHDR, CDR2 SFDVKD. The CDR3 DNA follows: TGTGCCACCAGTGATTATCTGCAAGAGACCCAGTACTTC. Its protein is CATSDYLQETQYF.

Points on this clonotype: A much larger clone differs from this one at a single base, so this may be a read error. The chain uses TRBV27 and TRBJ2-5; 8 nucleotides match TRBD1. Trimming cost V 5 bases and J 5 bases; bases outside gene matches: 16. Looked up from germline, CDR1 is MNHEY and CDR2 is SMNVEV (reference sequence). The CDR3 length is 17 residues. The CDR3 sequence: CASSITGSGGASETQYF. The CDR3 DNA reads as TGTGCCAGCAGTATCACCGGGTCAGGGGGCGCTTCGGAGACCCAGTACTTC.

This clonotype has at least ten counts. The V and J genes are TRBV11-2 and TRBJ1-6, with D perhaps TRBD1 (5 bases). The V end lost 5 bases, the J end lost 9 bases, and 20 bases lay between the germline ends. CDR1 SGHAT and CDR2 FQNNGV come from the germline V gene. CDR3 length equals 16 residues. CDR3 residues: CASSPQLTGAGSPLHF. In DNA form, the CDR3 reads TGTGCCAGCAGCCCACAATTAACAGGCGCGGGTTCACCCCTCCACTTT.

This clonotype was observed a few times. This may arise from a read error, as a much more abundant clone is one base away. This chain joins TRBV6-1 and TRBJ1-6, with D perhaps matching TRBD1 (6 bases). This CDR3 comprises 16 residues. Germline values: CDR1 MNHNS, CDR2 SASEGT. Trimming took off 2 bases at V and 7 bases at J, with 15 bases between the two ends. The DNA for the CDR3 is TGTGCCAGCAGTGAAATTGCTTCAGGGACAAATTCACCCCTCCACTTT. Amino acids: CASSEIASGTNSPLHF.

The gene calls are TRBV25-1 and TRBJ2-1, with D perhaps being TRBD1 or TRBD2 (6 bases each). Germline assignment: CDR1 MGHDK and CDR2 SYGVNS. The CDR3 is 16 amino acids. V shed 1 base and J shed 5 bases, with 15 bases lying between them. The CDR3 sequence is CASSELSGGRDNEQFF. The CDR3 bases are TGTGCCAGCAGTGAATTGTCCGGGGGCCGGGACAATGAGCAGTTCTTC.

This clonotype occurred a few times. The chain links TRBV7-3 to TRBJ2-1; possibly TRBD2 for D (7 bases). The germline CDR1 and CDR2 sequences are SGHTA and FQGTGA. The CDR3 runs 15 residues. Trimming left V 1 base short and J 6 bases short, with 13 bases between. The CDR3 DNA sequence: TGTGCCAGCAGCTTAATCGGGGGAGGGGGCAATGAGCAGTTCTTC. This gives the protein CASSLIGGGGNEQFF. Based on the CDR3 plus reference TRBV7-3 and TRBJ2-1, the full variable domain is GAGVSQTPSNKVTEKGKYVELRCDPISGHTALYWYRQSLGQGPEFLIYFQGTGAADDSGLPNDRFFAVRPEGSVSTLKIQRTERGDSAVYLCASSLIGGGGNEQFFGPGTRLTVL.

The CDR3 sequence is CASSSGTSTDTQYF. CDR3 DNA sequence: TGCGCCAGCAGCTCCGGGACTAGCACAGATACGCAGTATTTT. The rearrangement uses TRBV5-1 and TRBJ2-3, with a tentative D call TRBD2 (6 bases). CDR3 length: 14 amino acids. Germline values: CDR1 SGHRS, CDR2 YFSETQ. V lost 3 bases and J lost 0, with 8 bases in between. Variable domain in full (rest from reference TRBV5-1 and TRBJ2-3): KAGVTQTPRYLIKTRGQQVTLSCSPISGHRSVSWYQQTPGQGLQFLFEYFSETQRNKGNFPGRFSGRQFSNSRSEMNVSTLELGDSALYLCASSSGTSTDTQYFGPGTRLTVL.

This clonotype was seen at least ten times. The gene calls are TRBV19 and TRBJ1-5; a possible D gene is TRBD1 (5 bases). The germline gives CDR1 LNHDA, CDR2 SQIVND (reference sequence). Trimming pared 5 bases from V and 6 bases from J, leaving 11 bases between. The CDR3 is made up of 13 amino acids. Here the CDR3 reads CASSLRGPQPQHF. CDR3 nucleotides: TGTGCCAGTAGTCTTAGGGGCCCTCAGCCCCAGCATTTT.

This clonotype was observed at least ten times. This chain links TRBV18 with TRBJ2-1; D call uncertain. This CDR3 is built from 14 residues. V shed 3 bases and J shed 0 bases, with 6 bases lying between them. Per germline, CDR1 KGHSH and CDR2 LQKENI. This CDR3 reads CASSPVVSYNEQFF. CDR3 nucleotides: TGTGCCAGCTCACCCGTGGTCTCCTACAATGAGCAGTTCTTC.

As regards this clonotype: One base away lies a much larger clone, so this may be a sequencing read error. This chain connects TRBV20-1 to TRBJ1-2; TRBD1 is a possible D gene (5 bases). Germline-derived CDR1 and CDR2 are DFQATT and SNEGSKA (reference sequence). The CDR3 spans 14 residues. The CDR3 nucleotides read TGCAGTGCTAGAGTCCCGACAGAGTTCTATGACTACACCTTC. It is translated as CSARVPTEFYDYTF.

This clonotype was seen only a few times. The gene calls are TRBV7-7 and TRBJ2-2; 9 nucleotides align to TRBD1. The germline gives CDR1 SSHAT, CDR2 FNYEAQ (reference sequence). The CDR3 has 15 residues. The CDR3 is CVPPWDRANTGELFF. The CDR3 DNA sequence: TGTGTTCCCCCCTGGGACAGGGCTAACACCGGGGAGCTGTTTTTT.

This clonotype came up many times. This chain connects TRBV5-1 to TRBJ1-1; D ambiguous. Germline V gene sequence: CDR1 SGHRS, CDR2 YFSETQ. This CDR3 is built from 15 residues. The V end lost 0 bases, the J end lost 0 bases, and 9 bases lay between the germline ends. Here the CDR3 DNA reads TGCGCCAGCAGCTTGGGGGGTAACATGAACACTGAAGCTTTCTTT. Protein product: CASSLGGNMNTEAFF.

This clonotype was seen repeatedly, ten times or more. J is TRBJ2-3 and V is TRBV4-2, with 7 bases identical to TRBD2. The CDR3 has 15 residues. Germline CDR1 LGHNA, CDR2 YNFKEQ. The V gene end was trimmed by 6 bases and the J gene end by 4 bases; junction bases not matched to a gene: 10. CDR3 residues: CASSPRWREPDTQYF. The CDR3 bases are TGTGCCAGCAGTCCCCGGTGGCGGGAGCCAGATACGCAGTATTTT.

This clonotype was recorded many times. The chain is built from TRBV20-1 and TRBJ1-1; D may be TRBD1 (6 bases). Trimming pared 2 bases from V and 2 bases from J, leaving 9 bases between. Germline CDR1 DFQATT, CDR2 SNEGSKA (reference sequence). The CDR3 is made up of 13 amino acids. The CDR3, as DNA: TGCAGTGCTAGACCCGGGGGCAACACTGAAGCTTTCTTT. It encodes CSARPGGNTEAFF.